This T cell receptor beta chain was sequenced in a study of T cells in Graves' hyperthyroidism and ophthalmopathy. V dropped 4 bases and J dropped 6; count of bases not matched to a gene: 8. CDR3 length: 15 residues. Germline V CDR1 and CDR2: SNHLY, FYNNEI. RNA transcripts were the template for amplifying TCR beta CDR3 regions. A first-round RT-PCR of the TCR CDR3 used the HTBI primer set. TCRdb re-derived calls from the multiplex PCR reads in MiXCR, one entry per CDR3 protein. The sample includes roughly 570,000 distinct CDR3 sequences, just over 45% of them seen just once. In this sample, this clonotype turned up many times. The antigen is undetermined. Study-level points and caveats: It was a median 6.5 months before onset that the model predicted ophthalmopathy.

Source material: peripheral blood or thyroid tissue (not recorded which). The sequence was collected from an adult woman with Graves' disease, either hyperthyroidism or ophthalmopathy (not recorded which). V gene TRBV2 combines with J gene TRBJ2-2; 7 bases are shared with TRBD1. This chain's CDR3 is CASSGGTVNSGELFF. The DNA of the CDR3 is TGTGCCAGCAGTGGAGGGACAGTTAATTCCGGGGAGCTGTTTTTT.